The clone carrying this T cell receptor (beta chain) was counted a few times. Library preparation (for TCRbeta) was performed with unique molecular identifiers. TCRdb reanalysed the PCR reads using MiXCR and keeps one entry per CDR3 protein. The profile shows some 500,000 distinct CDR3 sequences, approximately 20% of them singletons. These data originate in a study of T-cell reconstitution after alpha-beta-depleted transplantation in children. V was clipped by 4 bases and J by 0 bases, with 16 bases between them. There are 17 residues in the CDR3. The germline gives CDR1 SQVTM, CDR2 ANQGSEA. The source is a human donor who donated a stem cell graft to a child with acute lymphoblastic leukemia. The chain couples TRBV29-1 to TRBJ2-6; D may be TRBD2 (6 bases). The sequences come from PBMCs from the stem cell graft donor, collected from the stem cell graft. CDR3 in amino acids: CSVVGQGGNSGANVLTF. CDR3 coding DNA: TGCAGCGTTGTAGGGCAGGGAGGAAACTCTGGGGCCAACGTCCTGACTTTC.